Shown below are 19 T cell receptor beta chains from a single sample sequenced in a study of cytomegalovirus exposure and HLA in healthy donors. Method: immunoSEQ multiplex PCR; TCRdb's copy keeps in-frame clones and lacks some. The table records some 170,000 clones, around 96% of them present only once. The source material was PBMCs. The receptors derive from a woman between 18 and 30 years old in good health and CMV-seronegative.

A single count supports this clone. This chain uses TRBV2 with TRBJ2-7; D might be TRBD1 (5 bases). Looked up from germline, CDR1 is SNHLY and CDR2 is FYNNEI. The CDR3 has 15 residues. Trimming pared 4 bases from V and 0 bases from J, leaving 13 bases between. CDR3 loop: CASSGNRMYSYEQYF. In nucleotides, the CDR3 is TGTGCCAGCAGTGGGAACAGGATGTACTCCTACGAGCAGTACTTC.

The chain employs TRBV28 and TRBJ2-4; 7 bases line up with TRBD1. Germline CDR1 is MDHEN and CDR2 is SYDVKM. This CDR3 contains 14 residues. With 6 bases clipped from V and 7 bases from J, the junction kept 9 bases outside the gene matches. CDR3 amino acids: CASRTGPAWNIQYF. CDR3 nucleotides: TGTGCCAGCAGGACAGGGCCCGCTTGGAACATTCAGTACTTC.

The CDR3 spells CASSPTELVQETQYF. The CDR3 region has the DNA TGTGCCAGCTCACCTACAGAACTGGTCCAAGAGACCCAGTACTTC. This chain joins TRBV18 and TRBJ2-5; D not resolved. The CDR3 is 15 residues long. Trimming removed 3 bases at V and 1 base at J, with 12 bases between. CDR1 and CDR2 from the germline V gene are KGHSH and LQKENI. The full variable domain, rest sourced from reference TRBV18 and TRBJ2-5, is NAGVMQNPRHLVRRRGQEARLRCSPMKGHSHVYWYRQLPEEGLKFMVYLQKENIIDESGMPKERFSAEFPKEGPSILRIQQVVRGDSAAYFCASSPTELVQETQYFGPGTRLLVL.

The rearrangement joins TRBV5-6 to TRBJ2-7; TRBD1 aligns across 8 bases. The CDR3 runs to 13 residues. Losses at the gene ends were 4 bases for V and 3 bases for J; bases not matched to a gene: 3. Germline CDR1 SGHDT, CDR2 YYEEEE. The CDR3 region has the DNA TGTGCCAGCAGCGCCGGGACAGGCTACGAGCAGTACTTC. Protein product: CASSAGTGYEQYF. The entire variable domain, with the rest obtained from reference TRBV5-6 and TRBJ2-7, is as follows: DAGVTQSPTHLIKTRGQQVTLRCSPKSGHDTVSWYQQALGQGPQFIFQYYEEEERQRGNFPDRFSGHQFPNYSSELNVNALLLGDSALYLCASSAGTGYEQYFGPGTRLTVT.

The genes are TRBV20-1 and TRBJ1-1; maybe TRBD1 (5 bases). The CDR3 is 11 amino acids. V was pared by 1 base and J by 6 bases, with 6 bases between. Germline CDR1 and CDR2: DFQATT and SNEGSKA (reference sequence). CDR3 in DNA: TGCAGTGCTAGAGGGGGCCCTGAAGCTTTCTTT. Amino acids: CSARGGPEAFF.

The genes are TRBV5-4 and TRBJ2-2; TRBD2 might be the D (6 bases). CDR3 length: 15 amino acids. With 0 bases removed from V and 4 bases from J, the gap between germline ends came to 10 bases. Per germline, CDR1 SGHNT and CDR2 YYREEE (reference sequence). CDR3 sequence reads: CASSLVRGGTGELFF. The CDR3, as DNA: TGTGCCAGCAGCTTGGTCCGGGGAGGCACCGGGGAGCTGTTTTTT. The full variable domain, rest sourced from reference TRBV5-4 and TRBJ2-2, is ETGVTQSPTHLIKTRGQQVTLRCSSQSGHNTVSWYQQALGQGPQFIFQYYREEENGRGNFPPRFSGLQFPNYSSELNVNALELDDSALYLCASSLVRGGTGELFFGEGSRLTVL.

The gene calls are TRBV2 and TRBJ2-4; possible D gene TRBD1, 7 bases. This CDR3 is built from 15 residues. Trimming left V 7 bases short and J 8 bases short, with 21 bases between. Germline CDR1 SNHLY, CDR2 FYNNEI. CDR3 coding DNA: TGTGCCAGCACCAGGGGGGCAGGGATTGACGACATTCAGTACTTC. Translation gives CASTRGAGIDDIQYF.

The chain links TRBV9 to TRBJ2-3; D not resolved. Deletions cut 0 bases from V and 2 bases from J, with 10 bases between. There are 15 residues in the CDR3. CDR1 and CDR2 from the germline V gene are SGDLS and YYNGEE. CDR3 sequence reads: CASSVGMGATDTQYF. Written as DNA, the CDR3 is TGTGCCAGCAGCGTAGGGATGGGCGCCACAGATACGCAGTATTTT.

This rearrangement joins TRBV6-6 to TRBJ2-7, with TRBD2 matching over 7 bases. The CDR3 runs to 14 residues. Per the germline V gene, CDR1 is MNHNY and CDR2 is SVGAGI (reference sequence). V lost 2 bases, J lost 0 bases, and 1 base stayed unmatched. For the CDR3, the DNA is TGTGCCAGCAGTTACGGGGGGGACTCCTACGAGCAGTACTTC. Protein: CASSYGGDSYEQYF.

V gene TRBV6-5 combines with J gene TRBJ1-1, with TRBD1 matching over 7 bases. Per germline, CDR1 MNHEY and CDR2 SVGAGI. This CDR3 is built from 14 residues. V lost 4 bases, J lost 1 base, and 3 bases stayed unmatched. For the CDR3, the DNA is TGTGCCAGCAGTTGGACAGGACCGAACACTGAAGCTTTCTTT. Translating gives CASSWTGPNTEAFF.

The chain joins TRBV27 to TRBJ2-2; D gene uncertain. The CDR3 runs 12 residues. Trimming shortened V by 4 bases and J by 5 bases, and 5 bases separated the two germline ends. Germline-derived CDR1 and CDR2 are MNHEY and SMNVEV (reference sequence). CDR3 loop: CASSYSTGELFF. In DNA, the CDR3 is TGTGCCAGCAGTTATTCGACCGGGGAGCTGTTTTTT.

For this clone: Compared with germline, one end of the junction differs, possibly owing to a read error. CDR3 coding DNA: TGCAGCGTTGAAGGGGGCCCACACAACGACTTC. It is translated as CSVEGGPHNDF. The genes are TRBV29-1 and TRBJ2-5, with a tentative D call TRBD1 (5 bases). The CDR3 covers 11 residues. From germline, CDR1 is SQVTM and CDR2 ANQGSEA. Looking up the rest from reference TRBV29-1 and TRBJ2-5 gives the full variable domain: SAVISQKPSRDICQRGTSLTIQCQVDSQVTMMFWYRQQPGQSLTLIATANQGSEATYESGFVIDKFPISRPNLTFSTLTVSNMSPEDSSIYLCSVEGGPHNDFGPGTRLLVL.

The chain recombines TRBV27 with TRBJ2-6; D gene uncertain. The CDR3 covers 12 residues. Deletions cut 8 bases from V and 0 bases from J, with 2 bases between. The germline CDR1 and CDR2 sequences are MNHEY and SMNVEV (reference sequence). The CDR3, as DNA: TGTGCCAGCCGCTCTGGGGCCAACGTCCTGACTTTC. Amino acids: CASRSGANVLTF.

The chain recombines TRBV7-2 with TRBJ1-2; D is undetermined. Germline V lookup: CDR1 SGHTA, CDR2 FQGNSA. The V gene lost 5 bases and the J gene lost 1 base, with 8 bases spanning the gap. CDR3 length: 13 amino acids. The CDR3 region has the DNA TGTGCCAGCAGCCCCAGTTATAACTATGGCTACACCTTC. Translating it yields CASSPSYNYGYTF.

This chain links TRBV19 with TRBJ2-6, with 7 bases identical to TRBD1. CDR3 length: 16 amino acids. Losses at the gene ends were 6 bases for V and 0 bases for J; bases not matched to a gene: 5. Per the germline V gene, CDR1 is LNHDA and CDR2 is SQIVND (reference sequence). CDR3 amino acids: CASSRTGASGANVLTF. The CDR3 DNA reads as TGTGCCAGTAGCCGGACAGGAGCCTCTGGGGCCAACGTCCTGACTTTC.

The V call is TRBV10-3, the J call TRBJ2-1, with a tentative D call TRBD1 (5 bases). Trimming shortened V by 0 bases and J by 8 bases, and 20 bases separated the two germline ends. The CDR3 loop spans 17 amino acids. CDR1 and CDR2 from the germline V gene are ENHRY and SYGVKD. In DNA, the CDR3 is TGTGCCATCAGTGAGTCGAAGGGGTATAACCCTCGGGATGAGCAGTTCTTC. Residues: CAISESKGYNPRDEQFF.

This clone has a count of ten or more. The chain combines TRBV6-5 with TRBJ1-1; tentative D call: TRBD1 (5 bases). This CDR3 comprises 13 residues. V shed 5 bases and J shed 1 base, with 8 bases lying between them. Germline V CDR1 and CDR2: MNHEY, SVGAGI. For the CDR3, the DNA is TGTGCCAGCAGTGTGACAGAGAACACTGAAGCTTTCTTT. Translated: CASSVTENTEAFF.

CDR3 sequence: CASASPGGTEAFF. CDR3 DNA: TGTGCCAGCGCATCACCGGGGGGCACTGAAGCTTTCTTT. V and J are TRBV27 and TRBJ1-1; D is possibly TRBD1 (5 bases). Germline V gene lookup returns CDR1 MNHEY and CDR2 SMNVEV (reference sequence). The CDR3 covers 13 residues. Trimming pared 8 bases from V and 4 bases from J, leaving 14 bases between.

The chain links TRBV2 to TRBJ2-3, with 10 bases that match TRBD2. This CDR3 contains 17 residues. V was pared by 7 bases and J by 3 bases, with 13 bases of the junction left unmatched. Germline CDR1 reads SNHLY; CDR2 reads FYNNEI. CDR3 nucleotides: TGTGCCAGCATTCCTGACCGAGCGGGGGGGCGGACAGATACGCAGTATTTT. Amino acid sequence: CASIPDRAGGRTDTQYF.